This TCR beta chain was sequenced for a study of siplizumab effects on memory and regulatory T cells. Study-wide results and caveats: Under siplizumab, alloreactive sequences traced to unstimulated CD4+ memory cells were significantly reduced. On average, about 70% of mappable alloreactive CD4+ clones were Treg-derived under siplizumab, against 25% to 30% in controls.

V gave up 4 bases and J gave up 0 bases; unmatched junction bases: 12. CDR1 is MDHEN, CDR2 SYDVKM, per germline. This CDR3 spans 18 amino acids. Sequencing used immunoSEQ multiplex PCR; TCRdb keeps in-frame clones, though not all of them. The sample carries about 100,000 clones, approximately 94% recorded once. Notes on this clone: Its antigen remains unidentified.

Sequenced sample: non-Treg CD4+ T cells sorted from blood. The sequence derives from a human donor in good health. The genes are TRBV28 and TRBJ2-1, with 7 bases lining up with TRBD2. The CDR3: CASSSPRQRENSYNEQFF. CDR3 DNA: TGTGCCAGCAGTTCGCCTCGTCAGCGGGAAAACTCCTACAATGAGCAGTTCTTC.